These T cell receptor beta chains were read from a single sample in a study of cytomegalovirus exposure and HLA in healthy donors. Repertoires were generated with immunoSEQ multiplex PCR, while TCRdb's copy carries only in-frame clones and drops some. The sample records some 150,000 clones, 60% to 80% being singletons. The material sequenced was PBMCs. These receptors all come from a female donor in good health and CMV-seronegative. CDR3s include the opening cysteine and the closing phenylalanine or tryptophan. D genes are given only for firm matches. Where a row states a size, it is once, few, many or the class of an expanded clone; other rows omit it.

clone_size: -
j_call: TRBJ2-5
d_call: TRBD2
v_call: TRBV27
cdr3_aa: CASSSRTSGGQETQYF
cdr3_nt: TGTGCCAGCAGTTCTCGGACTAGCGGGGGCCAAGAGACCCAGTACTTC

clone_size: -
j_call: TRBJ1-5
d_call: -
v_call: TRBV30
cdr3_aa: CAWRGENNQPQHF
cdr3_nt: TGTGCCTGGAGAGGAGAGAACAATCAGCCCCAGCATTTT

clone_size: few
j_call: TRBJ2-7
d_call: -
v_call: TRBV6-6
cdr3_aa: CAIGMGAAYEQYF
cdr3_nt: TGTGCCATCGGGATGGGGGCTGCCTACGAGCAGTACTTC

clone_size: few
j_call: TRBJ1-1
d_call: TRBD1
v_call: TRBV2
cdr3_aa: CASSEDRGNTEAFF
cdr3_nt: TGTGCCAGCAGTGAAGACAGGGGGAACACTGAAGCTTTCTTT

clone_size: -
j_call: TRBJ1-2
d_call: -
v_call: TRBV5-6
cdr3_aa: CASSASGYGYTF
cdr3_nt: TGTGCCAGCAGCGCCTCAGGGTATGGCTACACCTTC

clone_size: few
j_call: TRBJ1-1
d_call: -
v_call: TRBV2
cdr3_aa: CASSEVGGRTEAFF
cdr3_nt: TGTGCCAGCAGTGAAGTGGGCGGGAGGACTGAAGCTTTCTTT

clone_size: -
j_call: TRBJ2-3
d_call: -
v_call: TRBV10-3
cdr3_aa: CATTTIATDTQYF
cdr3_nt: TGTGCCACGACCACTATCGCCACAGATACGCAGTATTTT

clone_size: few
j_call: TRBJ2-4
d_call: TRBD1
v_call: TRBV6-5
cdr3_aa: CASSEGQGADIQYF
cdr3_nt: TGTGCCAGCAGTGAGGGACAGGGGGCGGACATTCAGTACTTC

clone_size: -
j_call: TRBJ2-3
d_call: TRBD2
v_call: TRBV7-3
cdr3_aa: CASSLVGGSTSDTQYF
cdr3_nt: TGTGCCAGCAGCTTGGTGGGCGGGAGTACGTCAGATACGCAGTATTTT

clone_size: -
j_call: TRBJ1-6
d_call: -
v_call: TRBV6-6
cdr3_aa: CASSYTEANSPLHF
cdr3_nt: TGTGCCAGCAGTTACACCGAAGCTAATTCACCCCTCCACTTT

clone_size: once
j_call: TRBJ2-7
d_call: TRBD1
v_call: TRBV7-9
cdr3_aa: CASSKGQGDHEQYF
cdr3_nt: TGTGCCAGCAGTAAGGGACAGGGAGACCACGAGCAGTACTTC

clone_size: -
j_call: TRBJ2-3
d_call: TRBD2
v_call: TRBV4-2
cdr3_aa: CASSQEGALAGTDTQYF
cdr3_nt: TGTGCCAGCAGCCAAGAAGGAGCGCTAGCGGGGACAGATACGCAGTATTTT

clone_size: -
j_call: TRBJ1-5
d_call: TRBD1
v_call: TRBV19
cdr3_aa: CASSIGGQGGGQPQHF
cdr3_nt: TGTGCCAGTAGTATTGGGGGACAGGGGGGGGGTCAGCCCCAGCATTTT

clone_size: few
j_call: TRBJ2-7
d_call: -
v_call: TRBV2
cdr3_aa: CASEEDRAQYF
cdr3_nt: TGTGCCAGCGAAGAGGACAGAGCGCAGTACTTC

clone_size: -
j_call: TRBJ2-3
d_call: TRBD2
v_call: TRBV27
cdr3_aa: CASSHAGDSRTDTQYF
cdr3_nt: TGTGCCAGCAGCCACGCGGGAGACAGCCGCACAGATACGCAGTATTTT

clone_size: -
j_call: TRBJ2-1
d_call: -
v_call: TRBV10-1
cdr3_aa: CASSESDEQFF
cdr3_nt: TGCGCCAGCAGTGAGTCCGATGAGCAGTTCTTC

clone_size: -
j_call: TRBJ1-5
d_call: -
v_call: TRBV5-1
cdr3_aa: CASSPLGLNQPQHF
cdr3_nt: TGCGCCAGCAGCCCCCTTGGCCTCAATCAGCCCCAGCATTTT

clone_size: once
j_call: TRBJ1-1
d_call: -
v_call: TRBV5-1
cdr3_aa: CASSWGGGVNTEAFF
cdr3_nt: TGCGCCAGCAGCTGGGGCGGGGGCGTTAACACTGAAGCTTTCTTT

clone_size: few
j_call: TRBJ2-5
d_call: TRBD1
v_call: TRBV5-4
cdr3_aa: CASSRDRETQYF
cdr3_nt: TGTGCCAGCAGCCGGGACAGGGAGACCCAGTACTTC

clone_size: few
j_call: TRBJ2-7
d_call: -
v_call: TRBV10-1
cdr3_aa: CASSSETGTNYEQYF
cdr3_nt: TGCGCCAGCAGCTCGGAAACCGGGACAAACTACGAGCAGTACTTC

clone_size: -
j_call: TRBJ1-4
d_call: TRBD1
v_call: TRBV7-9
cdr3_aa: CASSLGQGDEKLFF
cdr3_nt: TGTGCCAGCAGCCTGGGACAGGGGGATGAAAAACTGTTTTTT

clone_size: -
j_call: TRBJ1-1
d_call: -
v_call: TRBV7-7
cdr3_aa: CASSADRNTEAFF
cdr3_nt: TGTGCTAGCAGCGCGGACAGGAACACTGAAGCTTTCTTT

clone_size: -
j_call: TRBJ2-4
d_call: TRBD1
v_call: TRBV7-9
cdr3_aa: CASSIQTGGALNIQYF
cdr3_nt: TGTGCCAGCAGCATTCAGACAGGGGGCGCTTTGAACATTCAGTACTTC

clone_size: -
j_call: TRBJ1-1
d_call: TRBD1
v_call: TRBV19
cdr3_aa: CASSIETGGTGGMNTEAFF
cdr3_nt: TGTGCCAGTAGTATAGAGACAGGGGGGACAGGGGGCATGAACACTGAAGCTTTCTTT

clone_size: -
j_call: TRBJ2-7
d_call: -
v_call: TRBV14
cdr3_aa: CASSERGIYEQYF
cdr3_nt: TGTGCCAGCAGCGAAAGAGGTATCTACGAGCAGTACTTC

clone_size: -
j_call: TRBJ2-7
d_call: TRBD1
v_call: TRBV7-9
cdr3_aa: CASSSATGRSYEQYF
cdr3_nt: TGTGCCAGCAGCTCCGCGACAGGGCGCTCCTACGAGCAGTACTTC

clone_size: -
j_call: TRBJ2-3
d_call: TRBD1
v_call: TRBV27
cdr3_aa: CASSLGGTGEAQYF
cdr3_nt: TGTGCCAGCAGTTTAGGGGGGACAGGGGAGGCGCAGTATTTT

clone_size: -
j_call: TRBJ2-7
d_call: -
v_call: TRBV19
cdr3_aa: CASSIGAALVYEQYF
cdr3_nt: TGTGCCAGTAGTATAGGGGCCGCCTTGGTCTACGAGCAGTACTTC

clone_size: -
j_call: TRBJ2-7
d_call: TRBD1
v_call: TRBV28
cdr3_aa: CASSFNPTGGDYEQYF
cdr3_nt: TGTGCCAGCAGCTTCAACCCCACAGGGGGAGACTACGAGCAGTACTTC

clone_size: -
j_call: TRBJ1-1
d_call: -
v_call: TRBV7-2
cdr3_aa: CASSLAKGGPLNTEAFF
cdr3_nt: TGTGCCAGCAGCTTAGCTAAGGGAGGCCCCCTGAACACTGAAGCTTTCTTT

clone_size: -
j_call: TRBJ1-3
d_call: -
v_call: TRBV6-5
cdr3_aa: CASSWGDGSSGNTIYF
cdr3_nt: TGTGCCAGCAGTTGGGGAGACGGGAGCTCTGGAAACACCATATATTTT

clone_size: -
j_call: TRBJ2-7
d_call: TRBD1
v_call: TRBV2
cdr3_aa: CASSVRGPPYEQYF
cdr3_nt: TGTGCCAGCAGTGTCAGGGGGCCCCCCTACGAGCAGTACTTC

clone_size: -
j_call: TRBJ2-3
d_call: TRBD2
v_call: TRBV27
cdr3_aa: CASSLGLVPGDTQYF
cdr3_nt: TGTGCCAGCAGTTTAGGACTAGTTCCGGGAGATACGCAGTATTTT

clone_size: -
j_call: TRBJ2-1
d_call: TRBD2
v_call: TRBV2
cdr3_aa: CASSEVGGGNIGGNEQFF
cdr3_nt: TGTGCCAGCAGTGAAGTGGGCGGGGGGAACATCGGGGGCAATGAGCAGTTCTTC

clone_size: -
j_call: TRBJ1-2
d_call: TRBD1
v_call: TRBV28
cdr3_aa: CASSIDRGLGGYTF
cdr3_nt: TGTGCCAGCAGCATCGACAGGGGGCTAGGGGGCTACACCTTC

clone_size: -
j_call: TRBJ2-6
d_call: TRBD1
v_call: TRBV15
cdr3_aa: CATSKTGAYPSGANVLTF
cdr3_nt: TGTGCCACCAGCAAAACAGGGGCGTACCCCTCTGGGGCCAACGTCCTGACTTTC

clone_size: -
j_call: TRBJ2-3
d_call: TRBD2
v_call: TRBV13
cdr3_aa: CASSLLGLAGTDTQYF
cdr3_nt: TGTGCCAGCAGCTTACTGGGACTAGCGGGAACAGATACGCAGTATTTT

clone_size: -
j_call: TRBJ1-1
d_call: TRBD1
v_call: TRBV6-6
cdr3_aa: CASSPRQGAYTEAFF
cdr3_nt: TGTGCCAGCAGTCCCAGACAGGGGGCCTACACTGAAGCTTTCTTT

clone_size: -
j_call: TRBJ2-1
d_call: TRBD1
v_call: TRBV27
cdr3_aa: CASSLQSGTDYNEQFF
cdr3_nt: TGTGCCAGCAGTTTGCAATCCGGGACAGACTACAATGAGCAGTTCTTC

clone_size: -
j_call: TRBJ2-7
d_call: TRBD2
v_call: TRBV9
cdr3_aa: CASSVAGGINEQYF
cdr3_nt: TGTGCCAGCAGCGTAGCGGGAGGGATCAACGAGCAGTACTTC

clone_size: -
j_call: TRBJ2-5
d_call: -
v_call: TRBV7-3
cdr3_aa: CASSLGVQETQYF
cdr3_nt: TGTGCCAGCAGCTTAGGAGTTCAGGAGACCCAGTACTTC

clone_size: -
j_call: TRBJ1-2
d_call: TRBD1
v_call: TRBV18
cdr3_aa: CASSPPDRAEGYTF
cdr3_nt: TGTGCCAGCTCACCACCGGACAGGGCGGAGGGCTACACCTTC

clone_size: -
j_call: TRBJ1-1
d_call: TRBD1
v_call: TRBV9
cdr3_aa: CASSGGQPNTEAFF
cdr3_nt: TGTGCCAGCAGCGGGGGACAGCCAAACACTGAAGCTTTCTTT

clone_size: once
j_call: TRBJ1-5
d_call: TRBD1
v_call: TRBV15
cdr3_aa: CATSRDGQGVHQPQHF
cdr3_nt: TGTGCCACCAGCAGAGATGGACAGGGAGTGCATCAGCCCCAGCATTTT

clone_size: -
j_call: TRBJ2-5
d_call: TRBD1
v_call: TRBV6-1
cdr3_aa: CANIRTGSFETQYF
cdr3_nt: TGTGCCAATATAAGGACAGGGAGTTTCGAGACCCAGTACTTC

clone_size: -
j_call: TRBJ2-5
d_call: TRBD2
v_call: TRBV5-1
cdr3_aa: CASSIYSGGTGETQYF
cdr3_nt: TGCGCCAGCAGCATCTATAGCGGGGGGACGGGAGAGACCCAGTACTTC

clone_size: -
j_call: TRBJ2-2
d_call: TRBD1
v_call: TRBV10-3
cdr3_aa: CAISERQGANTGELFF
cdr3_nt: TGTGCCATCAGTGAGAGACAGGGGGCGAACACCGGGGAGCTGTTTTTT

clone_size: -
j_call: TRBJ2-4
d_call: -
v_call: TRBV21-1
cdr3_aa: CASPGLGGGSGNIQYF
cdr3_nt: TGTGCCAGTCCCGGACTAGGAGGGGGGTCGGGAAACATTCAGTACTTC

clone_size: -
j_call: TRBJ1-1
d_call: TRBD1
v_call: TRBV11-2
cdr3_aa: CASSLGPGGVNTEAFF
cdr3_nt: TGTGCCAGCAGCTTAGGCCCAGGGGGAGTGAACACTGAAGCTTTCTTT

clone_size: -
j_call: TRBJ1-1
d_call: TRBD1
v_call: TRBV25-1
cdr3_aa: CASSAGGRTEAFF
cdr3_nt: TGTGCCAGCAGTGCAGGGGGCAGGACTGAAGCTTTCTTT